This T cell receptor (beta chain) is drawn from a study of shared clonotypes between healthy human individuals. Study at large: Per-donor plates numbered three CD4 naive, three CD4 memory, two CD8 naive and one CD8 memory. The study, taken as a whole, reports: Since donors were few, the genetic and exposure-history diversity represented was limited.

Germline CDR1 reads MGHRA; CDR2 reads YSYEKL. There are 20 residues in the CDR3. V lost 2 bases to trimming and J lost 1 base; unmatched junction nucleotides: 12. On this clone: Its specificity is not known.

Libraries were prepared by immunoSEQ multiplex PCR; TCRdb keeps only in-frame clonotypes and omits some of them. Altogether 2 million or so clones are present, about 95% being singletons, with the ten largest covering 0.9% to 1.3%. Naivety among CD8 cells was defined by CD45RO negativity and positive CCR7 selection, thereby excluding terminally differentiated effector memory CD45RA+ cells. The sequenced material came from naive CD8+ T cells sorted from blood. This clonotype was obtained from a man aged 18 to 30 in good health. This chain uses TRBV4-1 with TRBJ1-5, with TRBD1 matching 12 bases. The CDR3 is CASSQKVRDRGQGSNQPQHF. CDR3 nucleotides: TGCGCCAGCAGCCAAAAAGTTCGGGACAGGGGGCAAGGGAGCAATCAGCCCCAGCATTTT.